One and the same sample provided the 13 T cell receptor beta chains below, sequenced in a study of shared clonotypes between healthy human individuals. The table came from immunoSEQ multiplex PCR; TCRdb's copy has only in-frame clones and leaves some out. Among about 2.4 million clones listed, roughly 92% were seen once. The sequenced sample consisted of naive CD4+ T cells sorted from blood. Subset of the sample: CD45RA+ positively selected. The receptors shown here come from a man aged 18 to 30 in good health.

This chain links TRBV7-2 with TRBJ2-7; possible D gene TRBD2, 6 bases. V was trimmed by 5 bases and J by 2 bases, leaving 19 bases between them. Germline values: CDR1 SGHTA, CDR2 FQGNSA. The CDR3 extends over 16 amino acids. The CDR3 sequence: CASSPLLGLDPYEQYF. CDR3 in DNA: TGTGCCAGCAGCCCCCTTCTGGGACTGGACCCCTACGAGCAGTACTTC.

The chain links TRBV5-4 to TRBJ2-3; 12 bases map to TRBD2. CDR3 size: 18 residues. Trimming at V came to 8 bases and at J to 2 bases, leaving 15 bases not matched to a gene. CDR1 and CDR2 from the germline V gene are SGHNT and YYREEE (reference sequence). CDR3: CARAVTGLAGLITDTQYF. In nucleotides, the CDR3 is TGTGCCAGAGCAGTTACAGGACTAGCGGGACTGATCACAGATACGCAGTATTTT.

V usage is TRBV6-5 and J usage is TRBJ2-3, with 9 bases aligning to TRBD1. The CDR3 is 15 amino acids. Per germline, CDR1 MNHEY and CDR2 SVGAGI. After removal of 2 bases from V and 3 bases from J, the junction contained 3 bases not matched to a gene. CDR3 residues: CASSYIGQGTDTQYF. The DNA of the CDR3 is TGTGCCAGCAGTTACATTGGACAGGGGACAGATACGCAGTATTTT.

The CDR3: CASSFPGAYEQYF. CDR3 in DNA: TGTGCCAGCAGTTTCCCCGGAGCCTACGAGCAGTACTTC. The chain carries TRBV6-5 and TRBJ2-7; the D is unclear. The CDR3 is 13 residues long. CDR1 MNHEY and CDR2 SVGAGI come from the germline V gene. V was clipped by 4 bases and J by 2 bases, with 9 bases between them.

This clone appeared a single time. V and J are TRBV9 and TRBJ2-5, with 8 bases lining up with TRBD2. The CDR3 is made up of 16 amino acids. The V gene end was trimmed by 2 bases and the J gene end by 5 bases; junction bases not matched to a gene: 11. Per the germline V gene, CDR1 is SGDLS and CDR2 is YYNGEE. CDR3 sequence (DNA): TGTGCCAGCAGCGTCGAAAGCGGGAGAGGGATGGAGACCCAGTACTTC. Translation: CASSVESGRGMETQYF.

This clone has a single count. The same CDR3 arises from other DNA sequences in this sample as well. The chain carries TRBV2 and TRBJ1-4, with D possibly TRBD1 on 6 matching bases. The germline V and J ends were trimmed by 7 bases and 2 bases, with 8 bases remaining between them. The CDR3 consists of 13 residues. Germline V lookup: CDR1 SNHLY, CDR2 FYNNEI. The CDR3 nucleotides read TGTGCCAGCAAGGGGGGCACTAATGAAAAACTGTTTTTT. Its protein is CASKGGTNEKLFF.

About this clone: Other nucleotide sequences from this sample produce the same CDR3. V and J are TRBV28 and TRBJ2-7; D is unresolved. The CDR3 is made up of 12 amino acids. Trimming took 2 bases from V and 4 from J, leaving 6 bases between them. Per germline, CDR1 MDHEN and CDR2 SYDVKM. CDR3 region: CASSLPPYEQYF. CDR3 in DNA: TGTGCCAGCAGTTTACCACCGTACGAGCAGTACTTC.

The V call is TRBV4-1, the J call TRBJ2-1; 8 bases agree with TRBD1. Germline loops: CDR1 MGHRA, CDR2 YSYEKL. Trimming removed 5 bases from V and 1 base from J; junction bases left unmatched: 4. The CDR3 consists of 15 residues. The CDR3 nucleotides read TGCGCCAGCAGCGACACAGGGGGGTCCTACAATGAGCAGTTCTTC. It yields the protein CASSDTGGSYNEQFF.

The rearrangement joins TRBV6-1 to TRBJ1-2, with 7 bases matching TRBD1. V was pared by 2 bases and J by 3 bases, with 3 bases of the junction left unmatched. The germline V gene has CDR1 MNHNS and CDR2 SASEGT. This CDR3 spans 14 amino acids. In DNA form, the CDR3 reads TGTGCCAGCAGTGAAACGGGACAGCACTATGGCTACACCTTC. Protein: CASSETGQHYGYTF.

About this clone: Other nucleotide sequences from this sample produce the same CDR3. This chain links TRBV18 with TRBJ2-2; D possibly matches TRBD1 or TRBD2 (5 bases each). The CDR3 is 16 residues long. CDR1 KGHSH and CDR2 LQKENI come from the germline V gene. Trimming cost V 3 bases and J 4 bases, with 15 bases left between them. The CDR3 DNA is TGTGCCAGCTCACCCCTGGTGGCAGGGAGCACCGGGGAGCTGTTTTTT. Residues: CASSPLVAGSTGELFF.

A single count supports this clone. V gene TRBV29-1 combines with J gene TRBJ2-1, with TRBD2 matching 9 bases. The germline V gene encodes CDR1 SQVTM and CDR2 ANQGSEA. CDR3 size: 14 residues. The V gene end was trimmed by 4 bases and the J gene end by 7 bases; junction bases not matched to a gene: 8. The chain's CDR3 is CSVVRGGAWNEQFF. In nucleotides, the CDR3 is TGCAGCGTTGTTCGCGGGGGGGCTTGGAATGAGCAGTTCTTC.

The chain is built from TRBV18 and TRBJ1-1; TRBD1 agrees at 7 bases. CDR3 length equals 15 residues. The V gene end was trimmed by 3 bases and the J gene end by 1 base; junction bases not matched to a gene: 5. The germline gives CDR1 KGHSH, CDR2 LQKENI. CDR3 sequence: CASSPSTGENTEAFF. The CDR3 DNA sequence: TGTGCCAGCTCACCTTCCACAGGGGAGAACACTGAAGCTTTCTTT.

The chain employs TRBV11-1 and TRBJ2-7, with 10 nucleotides matching TRBD1. The CDR3 has 14 residues. Germline CDR1 and CDR2: SGHAT and FQDESV (reference sequence). V was clipped by 5 bases and J by 6 bases; unmatched bases: 7. This chain's CDR3 is CASSLERTGGEQYF. The CDR3 nucleotides read TGTGCCAGCAGCCTCGAGAGGACAGGGGGCGAGCAGTACTTC.